The 21 T cell receptor beta chains reported below all come from one sample, sequenced in a study of T cells after yellow fever vaccination. TCRdb redid the calling of the 5' RACE reads with MiXCR, one entry per CDR3 protein. This table has around 590,000 distinct CDR3 sequences, 12% appearing once. Specimen: PBMCs, collected on the day of the yellow fever booster vaccination. These receptors were collected from a young man who received the YFV17D yellow fever vaccine.

This clonotype was observed a few times. V and J are TRBV6-2 or TRBV6-3 and TRBJ2-6; either TRBD1 or TRBD2 may supply D (5 bases each). CDR1 MNHEY and CDR2 SVGEGT come from the germline V gene. The CDR3 contains 15 residues. Trimming pared 8 bases from V and 4 bases from J, leaving 15 bases between. The CDR3 sequence: CASRPGGSGANVLTF. The CDR3 coding sequence is TGTGCCAGCCGTCCTGGGGGATCCGGGGCCAACGTCCTGACTTTC.

This clonotype was seen more than once but under ten times. The chain recombines TRBV5-1 with TRBJ2-7; D call uncertain. V was pared by 6 bases and J by 6 bases, with 19 bases between. Germline CDR1 SGHRS, CDR2 YFSETQ. This CDR3 comprises 14 residues. The CDR3 is CASTQDPPLGEQYF. CDR3 DNA: TGCGCCAGCACCCAGGACCCCCCGTTGGGCGAGCAGTACTTC.

The chain employs TRBV12-3 or TRBV12-4 and TRBJ2-1, with 11 nucleotides matching TRBD2. V gave up 7 bases and J gave up 5 bases; unmatched junction bases: 4. The CDR3 has 14 amino acids. In DNA form, the CDR3 reads TGTGCCAGCACCTCGGGACTAGCGGACAATGAGCAGTTCTTC. As protein: CASTSGLADNEQFF.

This clonotype has more than one count but fewer than ten. The gene calls are TRBV20-1 and TRBJ2-7; 9 positions agree with TRBD2. The germline V gene encodes CDR1 DFQATT and CDR2 SNEGSKA (reference sequence). The length of the CDR3 is 15 residues. Trimming at V came to 1 base and at J to 4 bases, leaving 8 bases not matched to a gene. The DNA of the CDR3 is TGCAGTGCTAGAGGGGGCGGTAGCGGGAGATACGAGCAGTACTTC. It is translated as CSARGGGSGRYEQYF.

The rearrangement links TRBV9 to TRBJ2-5, with no clear D. Germline CDR1 reads SGDLS; CDR2 reads YYNGEE. This CDR3 has 12 amino acids. Trimming stripped 3 bases from V and 5 bases from J, with 8 bases between. The CDR3 sequence: CASSETAETQYF. CDR3 nucleotides: TGTGCCAGCAGCGAAACCGCGGAGACCCAGTACTTC.

Written as DNA, the CDR3 is TGTGCCAGCAGTGTCCGGGACCCCGGGCGGGAGCAGTTCTTC. Translated: CASSVRDPGREQFF. This sequence joins TRBV12-3 or TRBV12-4 and TRBJ2-1; D tentatively reads TRBD1 or TRBD2 (5 bases each). CDR3 length: 14 residues. The ends were cut back, 5 bases at V and 10 bases at J, with 18 bases in the middle.

V gene TRBV6-6 combines with J gene TRBJ2-5; the D is unclear. V lost 0 bases, J lost 6 bases, and 5 bases lay in between. The CDR3 has 12 amino acids. Germline values: CDR1 MNHNY, CDR2 SVGAGI (reference sequence). The CDR3 here is CASSYSRQTQYF. The CDR3 region has the DNA TGTGCCAGCAGTTACTCGAGGCAGACCCAGTACTTC.

This clonotype was found a few times. The chain combines TRBV6-1 with TRBJ2-4; 7 positions match TRBD1. With V trimmed by 6 bases and J by 9 bases, 14 bases remained unmatched. The CDR3 sequence is 15 residues long. Germline CDR1 reads MNHNS; CDR2 reads SASEGT. CDR3 region: CASRPPGQTSSIQYF. CDR3 in DNA: TGTGCCAGCAGACCACCGGGACAGACCTCAAGCATTCAGTACTTC.

This clonotype appeared a few times. The CDR3 spells CASSSGQKETQYF. In DNA form, the CDR3 reads TGTGCCAGCAGCTCGGGACAGAAAGAGACCCAGTACTTC. The chain joins TRBV5-8 to TRBJ2-5; 7 bases are a match to TRBD1. V was pared by 3 bases and J by 3 bases, with 2 bases of the junction left unmatched. The CDR3 contains 13 residues. Germline V gene sequence: CDR1 SGHTS, CDR2 YDEGEE.

This clonotype was detected many times. V usage is TRBV20-1 and J usage is TRBJ2-7; D is uncertain. CDR3 length: 11 residues. CDR1 is DFQATT, CDR2 SNEGSKA, per germline (reference sequence). V gave up 4 bases and J gave up 1 base, with 5 bases separating them. Here the CDR3 reads CSATASYEQYF. Here the CDR3 DNA reads TGCAGTGCTACGGCGTCCTACGAGCAGTACTTC.

This clonotype was seen more than once but under ten times. V is TRBV15 and J is TRBJ1-3; possible D gene TRBD1, 5 bases. Trimming pared 5 bases from V and 0 bases from J, leaving 14 bases between. This CDR3 is 16 amino acids long. Per germline, CDR1 LNHNV and CDR2 YYDKDF (reference sequence). CDR3 in amino acids: CATSRTTGTSGNTIYF. As DNA, the CDR3 is TGTGCCACCAGCCGGACAACTGGTACCTCTGGAAACACCATATATTTT.

This clonotype has more than one count but fewer than ten. This chain uses TRBV2 with TRBJ2-7; TRBD1 agrees at 8 bases. This CDR3 comprises 14 residues. Germline-derived CDR1 and CDR2 are SNHLY and FYNNEI. V was clipped by 7 bases and J by 2 bases; unmatched bases: 7. This chain's CDR3 is CASTRDRLTYEQYF. The CDR3 DNA reads TGTGCCAGCACTCGGGACAGGCTTACCTACGAGCAGTACTTC.

CDR3: CASSLGEGGEQYF. The CDR3 DNA reads TGTGCCAGCAGCTTAGGCGAGGGAGGCGAGCAGTACTTC. The J gene is TRBJ2-7, the V gene TRBV7-6; a weak D match, TRBD2 (6 bases). Germline V gives CDR1 SGHVS, CDR2 FNYEAQ. The ends were cut back, 1 base at V and 6 bases at J, with 10 bases in the middle. The CDR3 runs 13 residues.

This clonotype was seen only a few times. The rearrangement links TRBV18 to TRBJ2-5, with D maybe TRBD1 (6 bases). The CDR3 has 14 amino acids. V lost 4 bases, J lost 3 bases, and 12 bases lay in between. Germline V gene sequence: CDR1 KGHSH, CDR2 LQKENI. CDR3 DNA: TGTGCCAGCTCACATGGGACACTTGAAGAGACCCAGTACTTC. Protein: CASSHGTLEETQYF.

This clonotype has only a few counts. The chain uses TRBV20-1 and TRBJ1-5, with D perhaps matching TRBD1 (6 bases). Deletions cut 4 bases from V and 7 bases from J, with 14 bases between. The CDR3 covers 13 residues. Germline CDR1 DFQATT, CDR2 SNEGSKA (reference sequence). The CDR3: CSAKTGVGQPQHF. For the CDR3, the DNA is TGCAGTGCTAAGACAGGAGTTGGACAGCCCCAGCATTTT.

There are many counts of this clonotype. The chain employs TRBV7-2 and TRBJ2-5; weak D call: TRBD1 (6 bases). Germline V gene sequence: CDR1 SGHTA, CDR2 FQGNSA. Trimming removed 5 bases at V and 0 bases at J, with 10 bases between. This CDR3 comprises 14 residues. Here the CDR3 DNA reads TGTGCCAGCAGCCCAACAGGGTACCAAGAGACCCAGTACTTC. Amino acids: CASSPTGYQETQYF. Filled out from reference TRBV7-2 and TRBJ2-5, the complete variable domain reads GAGVSQSPSNKVTEKGKDVELRCDPISGHTALYWYRQSLGQGLEFLIYFQGNSAPDKSGLPSDRFSAERTGGSVSTLTIQRTQQEDSAVYLCASSPTGYQETQYFGPGTRLLVL.

This clonotype was observed a few times. The gene calls are TRBV10-2 and TRBJ2-4, with D tentatively TRBD2 (6 bases). Germline loops: CDR1 WSHSY, CDR2 SAAADI. Trimming took off 0 bases at V and 4 bases at J, with 13 bases between the two ends. The CDR3 consists of 16 residues. The chain's CDR3 is CASSESVAELKNIQYF. The CDR3 DNA is TGCGCCAGCAGTGAGTCGGTAGCGGAACTTAAAAACATTCAGTACTTC.

The chain links TRBV4-3 to TRBJ1-1; a weak D match, TRBD1 (5 bases). The germline gives CDR1 LGHNA, CDR2 YSLEER. Trimming removed 0 bases at V and 1 base at J, with 12 bases between. CDR3 length equals 16 residues. CDR3 nucleotide sequence: TGCGCCAGCAGCCAAGATAGCAGGGCGCGGAACACTGAAGCTTTCTTT. Its translation is CASSQDSRARNTEAFF.

The chain combines TRBV5-1 with TRBJ2-7; D call uncertain. CDR3 length equals 15 residues. CDR1 is SGHRS, CDR2 YFSETQ, per germline. Trimming cost V 1 base and J 4 bases, with 15 bases left between them. Here the CDR3 DNA reads TGCGCCAGCAGCTTGATGGGTGATTCGGGTTACGAGCAGTACTTC. This gives the protein CASSLMGDSGYEQYF.

This chain links TRBV7-2 with TRBJ2-3; D is ambiguous. Germline V gene lookup returns CDR1 SGHTA and CDR2 FQGNSA. The CDR3 totals 14 residues. Trimming shortened V by 5 bases and J by 0 bases, and 9 bases separated the two germline ends. Here the CDR3 DNA reads TGTGCCAGCAGCCAAGGATCTAGCACAGATACGCAGTATTTT. This encodes CASSQGSSTDTQYF.

V and J are TRBV5-4 and TRBJ2-7; no clear D gene. The CDR3 covers 11 residues. The V end was cut by 4 bases, the J end by 6 bases, with 8 bases between. The germline CDR1 and CDR2 sequences are SGHNT and YYREEE (reference sequence). The CDR3 spells CASSALSEQYF. The CDR3 DNA reads TGTGCCAGCAGCGCCTTAAGCGAGCAGTACTTC.